The 32 T cell receptor beta chains below all came from one sample that was sequenced in a study of a mutant IDH1 vaccine in newly diagnosed glioma. Generated by immunoSEQ multiplex PCR, the TCRdb table keeps only in-frame clones and is missing some. The repertoire consists of about 36,000 clones, with over 70% occurring once and the leading ten covering over 12%. Time point denoted: week 11, during vaccination. All doses held 300 ug of mutant IDH1 20-mer peptide, with topical imiquimod. Antigens for these TCRs are unknown. This specimen was peripheral blood mononuclear cells (PBMCs), taken from a glioma patient whose treatment included an IDH1 peptide vaccine. These receptors all stem from a woman in her twenties or thirties with glioma. Some clones in this sample may be carry-over from other donors' samples.

The rearrangement links TRBV9 to TRBJ2-5; a weak D match, TRBD2 (6 bases). The CDR3 has 14 residues. Germline-derived CDR1 and CDR2 are SGDLS and YYNGEE. V lost 4 bases, J lost 5 bases, and 15 bases lay in between. CDR3 amino acids: CASSSSGSSETQYF. CDR3 DNA: TGTGCCAGCAGCTCGTCCGGGAGCAGCGAGACCCAGTACTTC. Using reference TRBV9 and TRBJ2-5 for the parts outside the CDR3, the full variable domain is DSGVTQTPKHLITATGQRVTLRCSPRSGDLSVYWYQQSLDQGLQFLIQYYNGEERAKGNILERFSAQQFPDLHSELNLSSLELGDSALYFCASSSSGSSETQYFGPGTRLLVL.

This rearrangement joins TRBV6-5 to TRBJ2-2, with D uncertain. V was clipped by 5 bases and J by 6 bases, with 7 bases between them. From germline, CDR1 is MNHEY and CDR2 SVGAGI. The CDR3 sequence is 12 residues long. The CDR3 here is CASSPDPGELFF. The DNA of the CDR3 is TGTGCCAGCAGTCCTGATCCCGGGGAGCTGTTTTTT.

This chain links TRBV10-3 with TRBJ2-7; D tentatively reads TRBD1 or TRBD2 (5 bases each). This CDR3 has 15 residues. The V and J ends lost 3 bases and 0 bases respectively, with 12 bases between them. CDR1 and CDR2 (germline): ENHRY, SYGVKD. The chain's CDR3 is CAISDGAGSSYEQYF. As DNA, the CDR3 is TGTGCCATCAGTGACGGGGCAGGGAGCTCCTACGAGCAGTACTTC.

This rearrangement joins TRBV28 to TRBJ1-2; possible D gene TRBD1, 6 bases. The CDR3 totals 16 residues. Looked up from germline, CDR1 is MDHEN and CDR2 is SYDVKM. Trimming cost V 6 bases and J 7 bases, with 24 bases left between them. The CDR3 reads CASSSTPGQLRGGYTF. Here the CDR3 DNA reads TGTGCCAGCAGCTCTACCCCGGGACAACTAAGAGGTGGCTACACCTTC.

The chain combines TRBV10-2 with TRBJ2-7; D remains ambiguous. V lost 2 bases to trimming and J lost 1 base, with 3 bases between them. Germline-derived CDR1 and CDR2 are WSHSY and SAAADI. CDR3 size: 12 residues. The CDR3 DNA sequence: TGCGCCAGCAGTGAGCAATCCTACGAGCAGTACTTC. It translates to CASSEQSYEQYF.

The chain links TRBV30 to TRBJ2-7; TRBD2 matches at 7 bases. The V gene's germline CDR1 is GTSNPN and CDR2 SVGIG (reference sequence). The V gene end was trimmed by 0 bases and the J gene end by 0 bases; junction bases not matched to a gene: 2. This CDR3 is 14 amino acids long. The CDR3 DNA reads as TGTGCCTGGAGTGTAGCTAGCGGCTCCTACGAGCAGTACTTC. Its protein product is CAWSVASGSYEQYF.

The V gene is TRBV6-5, the J gene TRBJ2-7; 10 bases are a match to TRBD1. This CDR3 contains 14 residues. Trimming removed 5 bases from V and 3 bases from J; junction bases left unmatched: 4. Germline lookup yields CDR1 MNHEY and CDR2 SVGAGI. The CDR3 spells CASSLGQGFYEQYF. The CDR3 DNA sequence: TGTGCCAGCAGTCTGGGACAGGGGTTCTACGAGCAGTACTTC.

The rearrangement joins TRBV19 to TRBJ1-5; no clear D gene. Germline assignment: CDR1 LNHDA and CDR2 SQIVND (reference sequence). The CDR3 contains 17 residues. V lost 2 bases to trimming and J lost 3 bases, with 17 bases between them. DNA of the CDR3: TGTGCCAGTAGTATACTCTACGCGGCCGAGGTCAATCAGCCCCAGCATTTT. Its protein is CASSILYAAEVNQPQHF. Full variable domain (missing parts from reference TRBV19 and TRBJ1-5): DGGITQSPKYLFRKEGQNVTLSCEQNLNHDAMYWYRQDPGQGLRLIYYSQIVNDFQKGDIAEGYSVSREKKESFPLTVTSAQKNPTAFYLCASSILYAAEVNQPQHFGDGTRLSIL.

The V gene is TRBV2, the J gene TRBJ2-5; the D is unclear. The CDR3 runs to 11 residues. Germline V gives CDR1 SNHLY, CDR2 FYNNEI. The V gene lost 10 bases and the J gene lost 4 bases, with 10 bases spanning the gap. CDR3 amino acids: CAKQATETQYF. CDR3 nucleotide sequence: TGTGCCAAGCAAGCCACAGAGACCCAGTACTTC.

CDR3 DNA: TGTGCCAGCAGCCGAGCGGGAGTCACCTACGAGCAGTACTTC. This translates into CASSRAGVTYEQYF. This chain links TRBV9 with TRBJ2-7; 8 nucleotides align to TRBD2. In germline, CDR1 is SGDLS, CDR2 YYNGEE. This CDR3 region has 14 residues. V lost 4 bases and J lost 2; bases outside the gene matches: 5.

CDR3 residues: CASSYRPGGYYEQYF. The CDR3 nucleotides read TGTGCCAGCAGTTACCGGCCAGGGGGATACTACGAGCAGTACTTC. The chain employs TRBV6-5 and TRBJ2-7; 7 nucleotides match TRBD1. This CDR3 has 15 residues. V trimming: 2 bases; J trimming: 3 bases; junction bases outside the gene matches: 7. Germline values: CDR1 MNHEY, CDR2 SVGAGI.

The chain joins TRBV11-2 to TRBJ1-2; tentative D call: TRBD1 (5 bases). Germline-derived CDR1 and CDR2 are SGHAT and FQNNGV. V was cut by 5 bases and J by 3 bases, with 10 bases left in between. The CDR3 runs to 13 residues. The DNA of the CDR3 is TGTGCCAGCAGCCGGGTGGGGGACTATGGCTACACCTTC. Translation: CASSRVGDYGYTF.

J is TRBJ2-7 and V is TRBV13; weak D call: TRBD1 (6 bases). The CDR3 contains 14 residues. CDR1 is PRHDT and CDR2 is FYEKMQ in the germline V gene (reference sequence). V was cut by 0 bases and J by 4 bases, with 10 bases left in between. This CDR3 reads CASSLGRGYYEQYF. For the CDR3, the DNA is TGTGCCAGCAGCTTAGGTAGGGGGTATTACGAGCAGTACTTC.

This chain connects TRBV9 to TRBJ1-2; D is perhaps TRBD1 (5 bases). Germline lookup yields CDR1 SGDLS and CDR2 YYNGEE. V lost 0 bases and J 2 bases, leaving 11 bases between the germline ends. The CDR3 has 15 amino acids. For the CDR3, the DNA is TGTGCCAGCAGCGTAGGAGGCAGGGCCAACTATGGCTACACCTTC. Translating it yields CASSVGGRANYGYTF.

This clone appeared a single time. This chain connects TRBV30 to TRBJ2-3; D might be TRBD1 or TRBD2, each matching 6 bases. Germline values: CDR1 GTSNPN, CDR2 SVGIG (reference sequence). V lost 0 bases, J lost 4 bases, and 14 bases lay in between. This CDR3 has 15 amino acids. CDR3 region: CAWSVLEGGPDTQYF. As DNA, the CDR3 is TGTGCCTGGAGTGTACTAGAGGGGGGCCCAGATACGCAGTATTTT.

The V gene is TRBV10-1, the J gene TRBJ2-5, with D perhaps TRBD2 (6 bases). The CDR3 length is 15 residues. In germline, CDR1 is WNHNN, CDR2 SYGVQD (reference sequence). The V gene lost 4 bases and the J gene lost 2 bases, with 14 bases spanning the gap. The CDR3 region has the DNA TGCGCCAGCAGTGGGGGACTCGGACGGCAAGAGACCCAGTACTTC. Translation gives CASSGGLGRQETQYF.

This clone is a singleton in its sample. The chain employs TRBV5-6 and TRBJ2-2; D not certain. The CDR3 is made up of 13 amino acids. With 4 bases removed from V and 7 bases from J, the gap between germline ends came to 11 bases. The V gene's germline CDR1 is SGHDT and CDR2 YYEEEE. The CDR3 DNA is TGTGCCAGCAGCCGTTCGACTGGCGGGGAGCTGTTTTTT. It specifies CASSRSTGGELFF. Using reference TRBV5-6 and TRBJ2-2 for the parts outside the CDR3, the full variable domain is DAGVTQSPTHLIKTRGQQVTLRCSPKSGHDTVSWYQQALGQGPQFIFQYYEEEERQRGNFPDRFSGHQFPNYSSELNVNALLLGDSALYLCASSRSTGGELFFGEGSRLTVL.

V and J are TRBV13 and TRBJ1-2, with 7 nucleotides matching TRBD1. Trimming at V came to 1 base and at J to 5 bases, leaving 7 bases not matched to a gene. Germline-derived CDR1 and CDR2 are PRHDT and FYEKMQ (reference sequence). This CDR3 has 15 residues. The CDR3 region has the DNA TGTGCCAGCAGCTTAGAACAGGGGAGGCAGTATGGCTACACCTTC. Translation gives CASSLEQGRQYGYTF.

The genes are TRBV6-1 and TRBJ1-6, with D uncertain. Germline assignment: CDR1 MNHNS and CDR2 SASEGT. V gave up 6 bases and J gave up 7 bases, with 16 bases separating them. CDR3 length: 15 residues. Here the CDR3 reads CASRSTGEGNSPLHF. The CDR3 coding sequence is TGTGCCAGCAGGTCGACGGGAGAAGGAAATTCACCCCTCCACTTT.

The rearrangement links TRBV15 to TRBJ2-1; 14 bases map to TRBD2. After removal of 1 base from V and 4 bases from J, the junction contained 6 bases not matched to a gene. The CDR3 is 18 residues long. Germline lookup yields CDR1 LNHNV and CDR2 YYDKDF (reference sequence). CDR3 sequence: CATSRGTSGRTGYNEQFF. The CDR3 nucleotides read TGTGCCACCAGCAGAGGGACTAGCGGGAGGACGGGGTACAATGAGCAGTTCTTC.

This clone was picked up one time. The J gene is TRBJ2-1, the V gene TRBV19; D gene ambiguous. The V gene lost 5 bases and the J gene lost 0 bases, with 11 bases spanning the gap. The CDR3 has 15 residues. CDR1 and CDR2 (germline): LNHDA, SQIVND (reference sequence). CDR3 sequence (DNA): TGTGCCAGTAGTCAGGACCGAGCCTCCTACAATGAGCAGTTCTTC. It is translated as CASSQDRASYNEQFF.

Only one count was recorded for this clone. J is TRBJ1-1 and V is TRBV4-1; no reliable D call. Between the trimmed V and J ends, which lost 0 bases and 0 bases, there was a span of 5 bases. The CDR3 is 14 amino acids. CDR1 and CDR2 from the germline V gene are MGHRA and YSYEKL. The CDR3 region has the DNA TGCGCCAGCAGCCAAGATGAGTTGAACACTGAAGCTTTCTTT. Translated, it gives CASSQDELNTEAFF.

This chain uses TRBV6-1 with TRBJ2-5, with D possibly matching TRBD2 (7 bases). The CDR3 is 16 amino acids. The V and J ends lost 2 bases and 1 base respectively, with 14 bases between them. Germline V gene lookup returns CDR1 MNHNS and CDR2 SASEGT. The CDR3 region has the DNA TGTGCCAGCAGTGAAAGGTTGGGAGGGGGCCAAGAGACCCAGTACTTC. Its protein is CASSERLGGGQETQYF.

This CDR3 reads CASSLVGRASTDTQYF. CDR3 sequence (DNA): TGTGCCAGCAGCTTGGTGGGGCGGGCCAGCACAGATACGCAGTATTTT. The chain links TRBV5-6 to TRBJ2-3; perhaps D is TRBD1 or TRBD2 (5 bases each). The CDR3 runs to 16 residues. With 0 bases removed from V and 0 bases from J, the gap between germline ends came to 11 bases. Germline assignment: CDR1 SGHDT and CDR2 YYEEEE.

The gene calls are TRBV19 and TRBJ2-6; 7 nucleotides match TRBD1. This CDR3 spans 16 amino acids. The germline V gene encodes CDR1 LNHDA and CDR2 SQIVND (reference sequence). The V segment lost 5 bases and the J segment 3 bases; nucleotides outside the gene matches: 7. CDR3 sequence reads: CASSSQDRVGANVLTF. CDR3 nucleotide sequence: TGTGCCAGTAGTTCGCAAGACAGGGTTGGGGCCAACGTCCTGACTTTC.

This clone is a singleton in its sample. The chain carries TRBV5-1 and TRBJ1-2, with D perhaps matching TRBD1 (6 bases). The V end was cut by 3 bases, the J end by 2 bases, with 14 bases between. The CDR3 has 15 residues. CDR1 and CDR2 from the germline V gene are SGHRS and YFSETQ. The CDR3 reads CASSSQGIGNYGYTF. The CDR3 nucleotides are TGCGCCAGCAGCTCACAGGGAATTGGGAACTATGGCTACACCTTC.

CDR3 sequence reads: CASSVVGTGSLVGQFF. The CDR3 DNA is TGTGCCAGCAGCGTAGTTGGTACAGGGTCTCTCGTCGGGCAGTTCTTC. The chain combines TRBV9 with TRBJ2-1; the D gene is possibly TRBD1 (6 bases). CDR3 size: 16 residues. Per the germline V gene, CDR1 is SGDLS and CDR2 is YYNGEE. Trimming shortened V by 0 bases and J by 12 bases, and 22 bases separated the two germline ends. The full variable domain, its missing parts supplied by reference TRBV9 and TRBJ2-1, is DSGVTQTPKHLITATGQRVTLRCSPRSGDLSVYWYQQSLDQGLQFLIQYYNGEERAKGNILERFSAQQFPDLHSELNLSSLELGDSALYFCASSVVGTGSLVGQFFGPGTRLTVL.

The chain is built from TRBV11-2 and TRBJ2-7; D is unresolved. Germline CDR1 is SGHAT and CDR2 is FQNNGV. Trimming took 5 bases from V and 9 from J, leaving 17 bases between them. This CDR3 comprises 13 residues. The CDR3 sequence is CASSPTQESRQYF. CDR3 in DNA: TGTGCCAGCAGCCCTACCCAGGAGAGTCGGCAGTACTTC. Looking up the rest from reference TRBV11-2 and TRBJ2-7 gives the full variable domain: EAGVAQSPRYKIIEKRQSVAFWCNPISGHATLYWYQQILGQGPKLLIQFQNNGVVDDSQLPKDRFSAERLKGVDSTLKIQPAKLEDSAVYLCASSPTQESRQYFGPGTRLTVT.

The V gene is TRBV7-2, the J gene TRBJ2-1; the D call may be TRBD1 or TRBD2 (6 bases each). Germline V gene data show CDR1 as SGHTA and CDR2 as FQGNSA. The V end was cut by 2 bases, the J end by 7 bases, with 12 bases between. This CDR3 spans 14 amino acids. The CDR3 region has the DNA TGTGCCAGCAGCTTAACGTGGAGGGGGAATGAGCAGTTCTTC. It codes for CASSLTWRGNEQFF.

The chain employs TRBV27 and TRBJ2-5; unclear D gene. Per the germline V gene, CDR1 is MNHEY and CDR2 is SMNVEV (reference sequence). V lost 5 bases, J lost 5 bases, and 15 bases lay in between. This CDR3 has 14 amino acids. The CDR3 reads CASSGPGSWETQYF. DNA of the CDR3: TGTGCCAGCAGTGGGCCCGGGTCCTGGGAGACCCAGTACTTC.

The sample holds one count of this clone. V and J are TRBV2 and TRBJ2-1; 10 bases fit TRBD2. Trimming removed 9 bases from V and 4 bases from J; junction bases left unmatched: 9. Germline-derived CDR1 and CDR2 are SNHLY and FYNNEI. CDR3 length: 15 residues. The CDR3 loop is CASLARTSGYNEQFF. In DNA, the CDR3 is TGTGCCAGTCTTGCCCGGACTAGCGGATACAATGAGCAGTTCTTC.

The chain uses TRBV28 and TRBJ2-2; D might be TRBD2 (6 bases). The germline V gene has CDR1 MDHEN and CDR2 SYDVKM. V lost 4 bases and J 5 bases, leaving 20 bases between the germline ends. CDR3 length: 17 amino acids. The CDR3 DNA reads as TGTGCCAGCAGTTGGGACCCTAGCGACCTGGGGACCGGGGAGCTGTTTTTT. It specifies CASSWDPSDLGTGELFF.